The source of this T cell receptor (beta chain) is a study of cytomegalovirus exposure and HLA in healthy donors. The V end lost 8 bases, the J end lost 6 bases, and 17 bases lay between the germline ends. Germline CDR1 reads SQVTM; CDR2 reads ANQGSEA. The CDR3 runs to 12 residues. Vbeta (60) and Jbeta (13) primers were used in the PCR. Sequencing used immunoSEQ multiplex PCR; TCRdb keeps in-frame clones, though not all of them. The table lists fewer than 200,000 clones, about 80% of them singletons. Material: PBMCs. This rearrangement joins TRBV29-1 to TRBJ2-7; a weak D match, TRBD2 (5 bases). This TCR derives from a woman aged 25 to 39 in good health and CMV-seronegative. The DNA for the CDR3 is TGCAGCCCTCCTCGGAGGCGGGTCGAGCAGTACTTC. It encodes CSPPRRRVEQYF.